These 29 T cell receptor beta chains share one sample of origin, sequenced in a study of shared clonotypes between healthy human individuals. The table came from immunoSEQ multiplex PCR; TCRdb's copy has only in-frame clones and leaves some out. Of about 960,000 clones detected, 70% to 85% appear once; the ten largest clones hold about 1.5%. The source material was memory CD4+ T cells sorted from blood. Sample subset: CD45RA-negative fraction. The receptors come from a young man in good health.

V is TRBV28 and J is TRBJ2-1; D gene unclear. The CDR3 loop spans 17 amino acids. The germline CDR1 and CDR2 sequences are MDHEN and SYDVKM. Trimming stripped 5 bases from V and 0 bases from J, with 17 bases between. CDR3 nucleotide sequence: TGTGCCAGCAGTGAGCTTGGCTTTTCTCCCTCCTACAATGAGCAGTTCTTC. Protein: CASSELGFSPSYNEQFF. The full variable domain, with the rest looked up from reference TRBV28 and TRBJ2-1, is DVKVTQSSRYLVKRTGEKVFLECVQDMDHENMFWYRQDPGLGLRLIYFSYDVKMKEKGDIPEGYSVSREKKERFSLILESASTNQTSMYLCASSELGFSPSYNEQFFGPGTRLTVL.

In this sample, this clone turned up once. Written as DNA, the CDR3 is TGTGCCAGCAGTCTCGGGACAGGGAGAAAACTGTTTTTT. Amino acid sequence: CASSLGTGRKLFF. This chain connects TRBV6-5 to TRBJ1-4; 9 bases line up with TRBD1. There are 13 residues in the CDR3. Looked up from germline, CDR1 is MNHEY and CDR2 is SVGAGI. The V and J ends lost 5 bases and 10 bases, in that order; junction bases with no gene match: 5.

This clone has just a few counts. The chain uses TRBV30 and TRBJ1-1; 8 bases match TRBD1. Trimming at V came to 3 bases and at J to 10 bases, leaving 4 bases not matched to a gene. The CDR3 is 11 residues long. CDR1 is GTSNPN, CDR2 SVGIG, per germline (reference sequence). CDR3 nucleotides: TGTGCCTGGAGCATAACAGGGGGAGCTTTCTTT. Residues: CAWSITGGAFF.

The chain recombines TRBV28 with TRBJ2-2; possible D gene TRBD1, 5 bases. Germline V lookup: CDR1 MDHEN, CDR2 SYDVKM. The V end lost 2 bases, the J end lost 2 bases, and 12 bases lay between the germline ends. The CDR3 has 16 amino acids. The CDR3 region is CASSLVSQVNTGELFF. Here the CDR3 DNA reads TGTGCCAGCAGTTTAGTATCACAGGTTAACACCGGGGAGCTGTTTTTT. The full variable domain, with the rest looked up from reference TRBV28 and TRBJ2-2, is DVKVTQSSRYLVKRTGEKVFLECVQDMDHENMFWYRQDPGLGLRLIYFSYDVKMKEKGDIPEGYSVSREKKERFSLILESASTNQTSMYLCASSLVSQVNTGELFFGEGSRLTVL.

This clone was picked up a small number of times. V and J are TRBV28 and TRBJ2-2; D is possibly TRBD1 or TRBD2 (7 bases each). CDR1 MDHEN and CDR2 SYDVKM come from the germline V gene. Trimming took off 4 bases at V and 5 bases at J, with 17 bases between the two ends. CDR3 length: 16 residues. CDR3 coding DNA: TGTGCCAGCAGTTCCCCAGGGGGGGGCCGGACCGGGGAGCTGTTTTTT. Its translation: CASSSPGGGRTGELFF.

V gene TRBV10-3 combines with J gene TRBJ2-7; 9 bases are a match to TRBD1. Trimming cost V 7 bases and J 4 bases; bases outside gene matches: 5. CDR3 size: 13 residues. Germline V CDR1 and CDR2: ENHRY, SYGVKD. CDR3 residues: CAITSGQGYEQYF. The CDR3 DNA is TGTGCCATCACTTCGGGACAGGGATACGAGCAGTACTTC.

The V call is TRBV6-5, the J call TRBJ2-7; D is unclear. V was cut by 2 bases and J by 0 bases, with 8 bases left in between. The CDR3 consists of 14 residues. Germline values: CDR1 MNHEY, CDR2 SVGAGI. The CDR3 sequence is CASSYGHNSYEQYF. The CDR3 DNA follows: TGTGCCAGCAGTTACGGGCACAACTCCTACGAGCAGTACTTC.

This clone appeared a few times. The chain links TRBV5-1 to TRBJ2-1; D might be TRBD2 (5 bases). CDR1 is SGHRS, CDR2 YFSETQ, per germline. There are 14 residues in the CDR3. Trimming removed 6 bases at V and 1 base at J, with 11 bases between. DNA for the CDR3: TGCGCCAGCACAATGGACTTATCCTACAATGAGCAGTTCTTC. This sequence encodes CASTMDLSYNEQFF.

The V call is TRBV5-1, the J call TRBJ2-1; D is possibly TRBD1 or TRBD2 (5 bases each). V lost 4 bases and J 7 bases, leaving 15 bases between the germline ends. This CDR3 contains 14 residues. CDR1 SGHRS and CDR2 YFSETQ come from the germline V gene. The DNA of the CDR3 is TGCGCCAGCAGCCGAACGACTGGGGGAAATGAGCAGTTCTTC. Amino acid sequence: CASSRTTGGNEQFF.

This chain links TRBV4-3 with TRBJ2-7; D is undetermined. The CDR3 spans 11 residues. Germline loops: CDR1 LGHNA, CDR2 YSLEER. Trimming took off 0 bases at V and 6 bases at J, with 3 bases between the two ends. In DNA form, the CDR3 reads TGCGCCAGCAGCCAAGAAAGCGAGCAGTACTTC. Amino acids: CASSQESEQYF.

This chain joins TRBV18 and TRBJ1-4; D is undetermined. This CDR3 spans 14 amino acids. Trimming shortened V by 3 bases and J by 5 bases, and 10 bases separated the two germline ends. Per germline, CDR1 KGHSH and CDR2 LQKENI. The CDR3, as DNA: TGTGCCAGCTCACCGGGTTCCAGAAATGAAAAACTGTTTTTT. Its translation is CASSPGSRNEKLFF.

The sample holds one count of this clone. The chain recombines TRBV5-6 with TRBJ1-3; D is uncertain. CDR3 length: 13 amino acids. V gave up 0 bases and J gave up 3 bases, with 4 bases separating them. Germline CDR1 and CDR2: SGHDT and YYEEEE. CDR3 DNA sequence: TGTGCCAGCAGCTTGGGGGGTGGAAACACCATATATTTT. Translating it yields CASSLGGGNTIYF.

V usage is TRBV6-6 and J usage is TRBJ2-2, with 7 nucleotides matching TRBD1. There are 15 residues in the CDR3. Germline CDR1 is MNHNY and CDR2 is SVGAGI (reference sequence). V lost 6 bases and J lost 2; bases outside the gene matches: 6. In nucleotides, the CDR3 is TGTGCCAGCAGCCCAGGGACAGTTAACACCGGGGAGCTGTTTTTT. It specifies CASSPGTVNTGELFF.

V gene TRBV6-1 combines with J gene TRBJ1-2; D is possibly TRBD1 (6 bases). Germline-derived CDR1 and CDR2 are MNHNS and SASEGT. Trimming shortened V by 4 bases and J by 8 bases, and 17 bases separated the two germline ends. The CDR3 is made up of 14 amino acids. As DNA, the CDR3 is TGTGCCAGCAGTGTCTCGGCAGGGGCGAGAGGCTACACCTTC. It yields the protein CASSVSAGARGYTF.

The table lists this clone with a count of one. The rearrangement joins TRBV28 to TRBJ2-7, with D possibly matching TRBD1 (6 bases). Germline V CDR1 and CDR2: MDHEN, SYDVKM. The CDR3 runs to 13 residues. V was cut by 5 bases and J by 4 bases, with 12 bases left in between. This CDR3 is CASSTTGPYEQYF. CDR3 sequence (DNA): TGTGCCAGCAGTACGACAGGCCCTTACGAGCAGTACTTC.

The V call is TRBV11-2, the J call TRBJ1-5, with D perhaps matching TRBD1 (5 bases). The CDR3 is 14 amino acids. The germline CDR1 and CDR2 sequences are SGHAT and FQNNGV. The V gene lost 4 bases and the J gene lost 6 bases, with 13 bases spanning the gap. The CDR3 sequence is CASSSQPGTQPQHF. The CDR3 nucleotides read TGTGCCAGCAGCTCCCAACCGGGGACTCAGCCCCAGCATTTT. Full variable domain (remainder filled in from reference TRBV11-2 and TRBJ1-5): EAGVAQSPRYKIIEKRQSVAFWCNPISGHATLYWYQQILGQGPKLLIQFQNNGVVDDSQLPKDRFSAERLKGVDSTLKIQPAKLEDSAVYLCASSSQPGTQPQHFGDGTRLSIL.

J is TRBJ2-1 and V is TRBV4-1; TRBD2 might be the D (5 bases). V shed 6 bases and J shed 3 bases, with 15 bases lying between them. Germline lookup yields CDR1 MGHRA and CDR2 YSYEKL. The CDR3 covers 15 residues. The CDR3 loop is CASSRGRVNYNEQFF. DNA of the CDR3: TGCGCCAGCAGTCGCGGGCGGGTGAACTACAATGAGCAGTTCTTC.

This chain links TRBV28 with TRBJ2-5; no clear D gene. V was cut by 3 bases and J by 1 base, with 9 bases left in between. Germline loops: CDR1 MDHEN, CDR2 SYDVKM. This CDR3 has 14 amino acids. In nucleotides, the CDR3 is TGTGCCAGCAGTTTGAGGCAGGCCCAAGAGACCCAGTACTTC. This encodes CASSLRQAQETQYF.

This sequence joins TRBV9 and TRBJ1-4; no reliable D call. Deletions cut 7 bases from V and 8 bases from J, with 15 bases between. The CDR3 length is 13 residues. Germline lookup yields CDR1 SGDLS and CDR2 YYNGEE. CDR3 amino acids: CASQEPISEKLFF. As DNA, the CDR3 is TGTGCCAGCCAAGAACCCATTTCGGAAAAACTGTTTTTT.

This sequence joins TRBV19 and TRBJ1-3, with D unresolved. The germline V gene encodes CDR1 LNHDA and CDR2 SQIVND (reference sequence). The V end lost 5 bases, the J end lost 9 bases, and 17 bases lay between the germline ends. The length of the CDR3 is 14 residues. The CDR3 nucleotides are TGTGCCAGTAGTCCGACATCTGGGCTCGCCACCATATATTTT. It translates to CASSPTSGLATIYF.

J is TRBJ1-2 and V is TRBV28, with a possible D match to TRBD1 (5 bases). Between the trimmed V and J ends, which lost 6 bases and 8 bases, there was a span of 13 bases. Germline V gives CDR1 MDHEN, CDR2 SYDVKM. This CDR3 has 12 amino acids. In DNA form, the CDR3 reads TGTGCCAGCAGCCGAGGGGCCCGGGGCTACACCTTC. It encodes CASSRGARGYTF.

The rearrangement uses TRBV2 and TRBJ2-6, with a possible D match to TRBD2 (6 bases). The CDR3 extends over 15 amino acids. The V and J ends lost 6 bases and 1 base respectively, with 10 bases between them. From germline, CDR1 is SNHLY and CDR2 FYNNEI. The CDR3 region is CASREGRSGANVLTF. CDR3 DNA sequence: TGTGCCAGCAGGGAGGGGCGTTCTGGGGCCAACGTCCTGACTTTC.

V usage is TRBV5-6 and J usage is TRBJ2-5; TRBD1 might be the D (6 bases). The V end lost 4 bases, the J end lost 5 bases, and 15 bases lay between the germline ends. This CDR3 is built from 14 residues. The germline V gene encodes CDR1 SGHDT and CDR2 YYEEEE. The DNA for the CDR3 is TGTGCCAGCAGCCTGGGACACCGATTGGAGACCCAGTACTTC. Translated: CASSLGHRLETQYF.

V and J are TRBV10-2 and TRBJ2-7; the match to TRBD2 covers 10 bases. The CDR3 runs 15 residues. Per germline, CDR1 WSHSY and CDR2 SAAADI. V was pared by 5 bases and J by 5 bases, with 9 bases of the junction left unmatched. CDR3 in amino acids: CASSRGLAGDNEQYF. The CDR3 DNA reads TGCGCCAGCAGTAGAGGCCTAGCGGGGGACAACGAGCAGTACTTC.

This rearrangement joins TRBV27 to TRBJ2-7; D possibly corresponds to TRBD2 (5 bases). Trimming left V 6 bases short and J 0 bases short, with 30 bases between. From germline, CDR1 is MNHEY and CDR2 SMNVEV (reference sequence). The CDR3 is 20 amino acids. DNA of the CDR3: TGTGCCAGCAGGGATACAAAACAGCGGAACCCGATTCTCGCCTCCTACGAGCAGTACTTC. Protein: CASRDTKQRNPILASYEQYF.

The gene calls are TRBV5-6 and TRBJ1-3, with no clear D. Germline CDR1 and CDR2: SGHDT and YYEEEE. This CDR3 spans 12 amino acids. V lost 1 base and J lost 4, with 3 bases in between. The CDR3 here is CASSLPGNTIYF. The CDR3, as DNA: TGTGCCAGCAGCTTGCCGGGAAACACCATATATTTT.

This chain joins TRBV5-1 and TRBJ2-2; D ambiguous. CDR3 length equals 15 residues. Germline-derived CDR1 and CDR2 are SGHRS and YFSETQ. The V gene lost 0 bases and the J gene lost 5 bases, with 11 bases spanning the gap. The CDR3 sequence: CASSLGLGQTGELFF. The DNA for the CDR3 is TGCGCCAGCAGCTTGGGTCTAGGTCAGACCGGGGAGCTGTTTTTT.

The rearrangement uses TRBV6-6 and TRBJ2-5, with 8 bases aligning to TRBD2. Losses at the gene ends were 6 bases for V and 5 bases for J; bases not matched to a gene: 8. Germline-derived CDR1 and CDR2 are MNHNY and SVGAGI (reference sequence). The CDR3 is made up of 14 amino acids. CDR3 sequence: CASSLGLGSETQYF. The CDR3 nucleotides read TGTGCCAGCAGCCTGGGACTAGGCAGTGAGACCCAGTACTTC.

V gene TRBV6-5 combines with J gene TRBJ2-3; no clear D. V shed 5 bases and J shed 4 bases, with 10 bases lying between them. The CDR3 is made up of 13 amino acids. Germline V CDR1 and CDR2: MNHEY, SVGAGI. CDR3: CASSSLTADTQYF. CDR3 nucleotides: TGTGCCAGCAGTAGCCTTACAGCAGATACGCAGTATTTT.